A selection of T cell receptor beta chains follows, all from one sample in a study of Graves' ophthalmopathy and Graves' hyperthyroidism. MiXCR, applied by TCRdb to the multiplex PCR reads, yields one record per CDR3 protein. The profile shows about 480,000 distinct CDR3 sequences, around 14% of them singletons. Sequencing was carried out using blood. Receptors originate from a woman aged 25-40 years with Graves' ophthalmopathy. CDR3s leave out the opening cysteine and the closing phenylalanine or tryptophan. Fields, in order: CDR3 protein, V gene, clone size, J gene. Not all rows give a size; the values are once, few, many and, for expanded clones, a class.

ASPSPGNTIY TRBV12-3/TRBV12-4 many TRBJ1-3
ASSVGEYTEAF TRBV9 few TRBJ1-1
SASGQGASEAF TRBV20-1 many TRBJ1-1
ASSYPLQEFAYGYT TRBV11-2 - TRBJ1-2
ASSDVGSEAF TRBV6-1 many TRBJ1-1
ASSLSVYENTEAF TRBV12-3/TRBV12-4 many TRBJ1-1
ASSQQVLGYT TRBV7-9 few TRBJ1-2
ASSEGTGTGTYEQY TRBV6-1 many TRBJ2-7
SATRGTGVNSPLH TRBV20-1 many TRBJ1-6
ASSEALGQVQETQY TRBV2 few TRBJ2-5
ATSDLGQGAYNEQF TRBV24-1 many TRBJ2-1
ASKWGSNQPQH TRBV12-3/TRBV12-4 many TRBJ1-5
SARVFGGKNTEAF TRBV20-1 many TRBJ1-1
ASSLPGGLPPYEQY TRBV28 - TRBJ2-7
ASSLAVGHYGYT TRBV5-1 many TRBJ1-2
ASSSRGLRNTEAF TRBV19 many TRBJ1-1
ASSRTSGGARTGELF TRBV5-1 many TRBJ2-2
ASSYSRGGSGANVLT TRBV6-5 - TRBJ2-6
ASSFAPGQGQFSAF TRBV12-3/TRBV12-4 many TRBJ1-1
ASSLDGREGTQY TRBV11-3 few TRBJ2-5
AWQGNRGEQY TRBV30 many TRBJ2-7
SSDRDGSTEAF TRBV29-1 many TRBJ1-1
ASNFRDRAHGYT TRBV6-5 many TRBJ1-2
ASSTPGTSEGYGYT TRBV6-2/TRBV6-3 once TRBJ1-2
SARVRQGADTEAF TRBV20-1 many TRBJ1-1
ASSYHLGSGYGYT TRBV6-5 many TRBJ1-2
ASSEYKTEAF TRBV10-1 - TRBJ1-1
AWSVLGGAQETQY TRBV30 - TRBJ2-5
ASSPQRLAGGDWNTGELF TRBV4-2 many TRBJ2-2
ATRGPAMNTEAF TRBV12-3/TRBV12-4 once TRBJ1-1
ASRPVGYSPLH TRBV12-3/TRBV12-4 many TRBJ1-6
SATGGISNQPQH TRBV20-1 many TRBJ1-5